This paragraph reports one T cell receptor beta chain. The sample is drawn from a study of shared T cell receptors in the human thymus. Data came from immunoSEQ multiplex PCR; TCRdb stores just in-frame clones and leaves some out. The sample has some 660,000 clones; 70% to 90% are singletons. J gave up 4 bases and V 3 bases, and 8 bases lay outside the gene matches. The CDR3 has 16 residues. Germline values: CDR1 LGHNA, CDR2 YSLEER. The data were also submitted as part of a second study, on human thymus T cells. That work contributes: Infants served as donors; they were healthy and Finnish and were having corrective surgery for congenital heart defects. Corrective cardiac surgery supplied the resected thymus tissue.

This TCR derives from a boy younger than two with a congenital heart defect. Sequencing was carried out using thymocytes. The V call is TRBV4-3, the J call TRBJ1-5; 8 bases fit TRBD1. The CDR3, as DNA: TGCGCCAGCAGCCAGAGGACAGGGACAAGTAATCAGCCCCAGCATTTT. Residues: CASSQRTGTSNQPQHF.